This TCR beta chain is drawn from a study of blood T cell dynamics during melanoma immunotherapy. Study-level points and caveats: The study could not tell melanoma-specific clones from general immune activation.

Repertoires were generated with immunoSEQ multiplex PCR, while TCRdb's copy carries only in-frame clones and drops some. The table has around 6,600 clones, roughly 80% seen once. The time point here: pre-treatment baseline. One draw preceded checkpoint blockade; another followed its first cycle at week 3. No patient had earlier systemic cancer treatment, concurrent immunosuppressants, or another active cancer. To note about this clone: Its cognate antigen is unknown.

The CDR3 sequence is 14 residues long. The germline CDR1 and CDR2 sequences are ENHRY and SYGVKD. V was pared by 4 bases and J by 4 bases, with 6 bases of the junction left unmatched. The material was blood, obtained from a patient treated with checkpoint blockade. The chain has TRBV10-3 and TRBJ1-2, with TRBD1 matching over 7 bases. The clonotype comes from a human donor with melanoma. For the CDR3, the DNA is TGTGCCATCAGTGCGGGACAGAAAATCTATGGCTACACCTTC. This encodes CAISAGQKIYGYTF.